One T cell receptor (beta chain) is described in this entry. Its antigen remains unidentified. Trimming removed 3 bases from V and 0 bases from J, with 15 bases in between. This CDR3 is built from 17 residues. The sample originates from a study of post-analysis software for immune sequencing data. Study-level background: The disease courses spanned relapsing-remitting, secondary progressive and progressive-relapsing forms of multiple sclerosis.

Regarding the study as a whole: Five TRBV segments appeared more often in patients than in controls, and TRBV5-6, TRBV5-1 and TRBV20-1 were among these.

Built from TCR beta cDNA, the libraries had unique molecular identifiers in them. TCRdb re-analysed the PCR reads in MiXCR, keeping a single row per CDR3 protein. Among roughly 670,000 distinct CDR3 sequences, more than 50% were seen once, and the ten largest hold roughly 10%. The sequence came from a girl aged 2-10 years with multiple sclerosis. The sample comprised blood. This chain uses TRBV12-3 or TRBV12-4 with TRBJ1-5; D is perhaps TRBD1 (6 bases). The CDR3: CASSFAGAPYSNQPQHF. Here the CDR3 DNA reads TGTGCCAGCAGTTTCGCGGGGGCCCCTTATAGCAATCAGCCCCAGCATTTT.